The 5 T cell receptor beta chains given below trace back to one sample, sequenced in a study of blood T cell repertoires in COVID-19. Method: immunoSEQ multiplex PCR; TCRdb's copy keeps in-frame clones and lacks some. Among 110,000 or so clones, around four fifths were seen once, and the ten largest hold approximately 19%. Sequencing was performed on peripheral blood. The receptors were gathered from a woman aged 70-85 years with acute or convalescent COVID-19.

The chain recombines TRBV7-9 with TRBJ2-2; D remains unclear. This CDR3 comprises 14 residues. Germline V lookup: CDR1 SEHNR, CDR2 FQNEAQ (reference sequence). The germline V and J ends were trimmed by 0 bases and 2 bases, with 4 bases remaining between them. In DNA form, the CDR3 reads TGTGCCAGCAGCTTAGCCTCTAACACCGGGGAGCTGTTTTTT. Protein sequence: CASSLASNTGELFF.

The chain uses TRBV24-1 and TRBJ1-5; the D gene is possibly TRBD1 (5 bases). CDR1 and CDR2 (germline): KGHDR, SFDVKD. The CDR3 totals 14 residues. Deletions cut 4 bases from V and 6 bases from J, with 12 bases between. CDR3 in amino acids: CATSEPGKGQPQHF. CDR3 DNA: TGTGCCACCAGTGAACCAGGGAAGGGTCAGCCCCAGCATTTT.

The chain employs TRBV5-8 and TRBJ1-2; TRBD1 matches at 7 bases. From germline, CDR1 is SGHTS and CDR2 YDEGEE. The CDR3 runs to 15 residues. Trimming took 5 bases from V and 4 from J; bases not matched to a gene: 11. The CDR3 sequence: CASRRQGREGYGYTF. The DNA for the CDR3 is TGTGCCAGCAGACGACAGGGACGGGAAGGCTATGGCTACACCTTC.

This clone was seen more than once but under ten times. The rearrangement uses TRBV27 and TRBJ2-7, with D uncertain. The V and J ends lost 5 bases and 3 bases respectively, with 11 bases between them. Germline values: CDR1 MNHEY, CDR2 SMNVEV (reference sequence). The CDR3 consists of 13 residues. CDR3 sequence (DNA): TGTGCCAGCAGTGACCCTTCGGGCTACGAGCAGTACTTC. As protein: CASSDPSGYEQYF.

This clone has more than one count but fewer than ten. The chain combines TRBV28 with TRBJ2-7; D is perhaps TRBD1 (6 bases). CDR1 MDHEN and CDR2 SYDVKM come from the germline V gene. Trimming took off 6 bases at V and 0 bases at J, with 12 bases between the two ends. This CDR3 comprises 14 residues. The CDR3, as DNA: TGTGCCAGCAGCACAAAACAGGGCTCCTACGAGCAGTACTTC. Its translation is CASSTKQGSYEQYF.